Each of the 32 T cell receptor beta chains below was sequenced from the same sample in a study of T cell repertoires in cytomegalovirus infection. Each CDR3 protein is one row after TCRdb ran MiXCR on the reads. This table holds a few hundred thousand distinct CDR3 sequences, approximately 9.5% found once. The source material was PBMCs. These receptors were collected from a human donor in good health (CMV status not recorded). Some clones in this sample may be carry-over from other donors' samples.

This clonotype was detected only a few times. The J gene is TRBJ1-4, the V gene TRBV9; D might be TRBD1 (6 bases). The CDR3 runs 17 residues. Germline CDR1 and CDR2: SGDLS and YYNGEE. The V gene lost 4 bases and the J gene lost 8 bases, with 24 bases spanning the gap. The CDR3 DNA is TGTGCCAGCAGCAGCAGCCCCGGGACACCTAGAAGGGAAAAACTGTTTTTT. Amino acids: CASSSSPGTPRREKLFF.

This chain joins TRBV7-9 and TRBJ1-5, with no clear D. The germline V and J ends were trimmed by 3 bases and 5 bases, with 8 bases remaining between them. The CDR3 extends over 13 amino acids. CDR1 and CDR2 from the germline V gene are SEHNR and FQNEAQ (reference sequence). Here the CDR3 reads CASSLGMDQPQHF. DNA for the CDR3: TGTGCCAGCAGCTTGGGGATGGATCAGCCCCAGCATTTT.

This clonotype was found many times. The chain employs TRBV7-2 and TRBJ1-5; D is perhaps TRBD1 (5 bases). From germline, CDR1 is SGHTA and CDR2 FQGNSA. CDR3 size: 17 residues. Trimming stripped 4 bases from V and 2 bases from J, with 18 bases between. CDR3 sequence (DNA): TGTGCCAGCAGCTCCCGTGGGGGGAACAAGCGCAATCAGCCCCAGCATTTT. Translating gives CASSSRGGNKRNQPQHF. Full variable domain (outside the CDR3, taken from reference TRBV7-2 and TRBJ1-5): GAGVSQSPSNKVTEKGKDVELRCDPISGHTALYWYRQSLGQGLEFLIYFQGNSAPDKSGLPSDRFSAERTGGSVSTLTIQRTQQEDSAVYLCASSSRGGNKRNQPQHFGDGTRLSIL.

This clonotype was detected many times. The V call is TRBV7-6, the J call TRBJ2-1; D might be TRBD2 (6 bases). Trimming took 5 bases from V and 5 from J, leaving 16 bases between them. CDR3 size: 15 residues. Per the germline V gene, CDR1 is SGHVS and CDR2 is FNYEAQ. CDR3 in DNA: TGTGCCAGCAGCCCCCAACCTAGCGCTCACAATGAGCAGTTCTTC. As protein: CASSPQPSAHNEQFF. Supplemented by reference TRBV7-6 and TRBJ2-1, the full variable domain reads GAGVSQSPRYKVTKRGQDVALRCDPISGHVSLYWYRQALGQGPEFLTYFNYEAQQDKSGLPNDRFSAERPEGSISTLTIQRTEQRDSAMYRCASSPQPSAHNEQFFGPGTRLTVL.

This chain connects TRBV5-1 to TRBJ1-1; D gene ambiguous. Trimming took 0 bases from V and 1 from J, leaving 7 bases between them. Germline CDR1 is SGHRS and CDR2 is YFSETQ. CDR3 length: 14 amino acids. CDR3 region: CASSLGNKNTEAFF. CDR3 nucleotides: TGCGCCAGCAGCTTGGGGAATAAGAACACTGAAGCTTTCTTT.

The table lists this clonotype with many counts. The CDR3 here is CASSQDGDRLYGYTF. DNA of the CDR3: TGCGCCAGCAGCCAAGACGGGGACAGACTATATGGCTACACCTTC. V gene TRBV4-1 combines with J gene TRBJ1-2, with 7 bases matching TRBD1. V gave up 0 bases and J gave up 5 bases; unmatched junction bases: 6. CDR1 MGHRA and CDR2 YSYEKL come from the germline V gene. The CDR3 totals 15 residues.

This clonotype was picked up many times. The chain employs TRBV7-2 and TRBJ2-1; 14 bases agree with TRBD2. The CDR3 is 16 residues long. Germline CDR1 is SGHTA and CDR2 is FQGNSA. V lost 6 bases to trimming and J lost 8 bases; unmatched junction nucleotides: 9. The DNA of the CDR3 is TGTGCCAGCAGACCTCAACCGGGACTAGCGGGGGATGAGCAGTTCTTC. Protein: CASRPQPGLAGDEQFF.

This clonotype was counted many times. The chain's CDR3 is CASTRAGVGDEQFF. As DNA, the CDR3 is TGTGCCAGCACCAGGGCAGGGGTGGGCGATGAGCAGTTCTTC. The rearrangement joins TRBV6-1 to TRBJ2-1; the D gene is possibly TRBD1 (6 bases). V gave up 7 bases and J gave up 8 bases, with 18 bases separating them. There are 14 residues in the CDR3. Per the germline V gene, CDR1 is MNHNS and CDR2 is SASEGT.

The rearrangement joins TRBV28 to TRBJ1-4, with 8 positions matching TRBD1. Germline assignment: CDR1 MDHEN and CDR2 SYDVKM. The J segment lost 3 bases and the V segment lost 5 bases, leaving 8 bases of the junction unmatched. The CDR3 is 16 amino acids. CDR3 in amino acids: CASSVRQGAPNEKLFF. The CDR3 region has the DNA TGTGCCAGCAGTGTTCGGCAGGGGGCGCCTAATGAAAAACTGTTTTTT.

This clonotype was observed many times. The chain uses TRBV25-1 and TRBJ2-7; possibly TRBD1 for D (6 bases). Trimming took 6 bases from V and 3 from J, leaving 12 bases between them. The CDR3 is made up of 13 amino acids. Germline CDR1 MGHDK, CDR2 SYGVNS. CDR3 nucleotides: TGTGCCAGCAGCCTGACAGGCCGCTACGAGCAGTACTTC. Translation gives CASSLTGRYEQYF.

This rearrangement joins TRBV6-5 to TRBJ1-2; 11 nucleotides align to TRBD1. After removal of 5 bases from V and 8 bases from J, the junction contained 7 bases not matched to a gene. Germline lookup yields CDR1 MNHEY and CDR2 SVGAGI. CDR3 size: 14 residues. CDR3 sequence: CASSIGTGGGGYTF. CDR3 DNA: TGTGCCAGCAGTATAGGGACAGGGGGAGGGGGCTACACCTTC.

CDR3 loop: CASSEWGQGKNEKLFF. CDR3 nucleotides: TGTGCCAGCAGTGAATGGGGGCAGGGGAAGAATGAAAAACTGTTTTTT. The chain uses TRBV25-1 and TRBJ1-4; TRBD1 might be the D (6 bases). The CDR3 length is 16 residues. Germline V gene sequence: CDR1 MGHDK, CDR2 SYGVNS. V was pared by 1 base and J by 5 bases, with 14 bases between.

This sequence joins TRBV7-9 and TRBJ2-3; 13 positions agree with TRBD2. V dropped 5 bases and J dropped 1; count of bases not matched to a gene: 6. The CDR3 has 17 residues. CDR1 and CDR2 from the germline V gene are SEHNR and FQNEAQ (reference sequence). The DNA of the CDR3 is TGTGCCAGCAGCCCGACTAGCGGGAGGCTTGGCACAGATACGCAGTATTTT. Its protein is CASSPTSGRLGTDTQYF.

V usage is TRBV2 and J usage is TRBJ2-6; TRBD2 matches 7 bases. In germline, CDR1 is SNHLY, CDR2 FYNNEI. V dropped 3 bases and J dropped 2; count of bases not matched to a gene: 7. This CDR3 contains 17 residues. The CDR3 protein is CASSDVAGEAGANVLTF. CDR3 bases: TGTGCCAGCAGTGACGTGGCGGGAGAGGCTGGGGCCAACGTCCTGACTTTC.

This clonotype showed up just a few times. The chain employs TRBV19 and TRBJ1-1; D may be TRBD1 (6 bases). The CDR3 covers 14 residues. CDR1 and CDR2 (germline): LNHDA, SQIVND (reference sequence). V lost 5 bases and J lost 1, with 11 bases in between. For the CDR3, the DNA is TGTGCCAGTAGTCCCGGGACATCGAACACTGAAGCTTTCTTT. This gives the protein CASSPGTSNTEAFF.

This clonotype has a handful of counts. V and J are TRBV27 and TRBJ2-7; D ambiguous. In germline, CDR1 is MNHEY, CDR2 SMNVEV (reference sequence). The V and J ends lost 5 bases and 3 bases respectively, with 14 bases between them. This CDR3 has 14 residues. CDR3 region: CASSQSLTLYEQYF. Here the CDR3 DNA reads TGTGCCAGCAGTCAGAGCCTAACCCTCTACGAGCAGTACTTC.

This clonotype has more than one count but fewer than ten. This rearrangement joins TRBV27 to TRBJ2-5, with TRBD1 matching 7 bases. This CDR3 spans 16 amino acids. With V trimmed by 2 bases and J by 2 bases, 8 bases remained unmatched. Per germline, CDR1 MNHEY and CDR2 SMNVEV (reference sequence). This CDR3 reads CASSLQYRGPQETQYF. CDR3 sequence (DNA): TGTGCCAGCAGTTTACAGTACAGGGGCCCACAAGAGACCCAGTACTTC.

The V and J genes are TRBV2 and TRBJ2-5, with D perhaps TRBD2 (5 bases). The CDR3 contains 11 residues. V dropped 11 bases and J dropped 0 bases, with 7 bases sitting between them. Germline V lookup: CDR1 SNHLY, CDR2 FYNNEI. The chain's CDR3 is CADGNQETQYF. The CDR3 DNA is TGTGCCGACGGGAACCAAGAGACCCAGTACTTC. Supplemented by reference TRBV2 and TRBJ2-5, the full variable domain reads EPEVTQTPSHQVTQMGQEVILRCVPISNHLYFYWYRQILGQKVEFLVSFYNNEISEKSEIFDDQFSVERPDGSNFTLKIRSTKLEDSAMYFCADGNQETQYFGPGTRLLVL.

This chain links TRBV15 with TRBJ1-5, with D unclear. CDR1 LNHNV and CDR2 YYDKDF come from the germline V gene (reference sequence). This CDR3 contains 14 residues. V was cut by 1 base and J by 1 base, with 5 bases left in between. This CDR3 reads CATSRGGSNQPQHF. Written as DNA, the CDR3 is TGTGCCACCAGCAGAGGTGGGAGCAATCAGCCCCAGCATTTT.

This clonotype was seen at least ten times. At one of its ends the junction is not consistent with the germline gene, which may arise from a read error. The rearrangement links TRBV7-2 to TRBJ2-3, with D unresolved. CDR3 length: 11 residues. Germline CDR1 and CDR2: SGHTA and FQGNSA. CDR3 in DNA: TGCGGTATAGCAACGGGTGGAACGCAGTATTTT. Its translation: CGIATGGTQYF.

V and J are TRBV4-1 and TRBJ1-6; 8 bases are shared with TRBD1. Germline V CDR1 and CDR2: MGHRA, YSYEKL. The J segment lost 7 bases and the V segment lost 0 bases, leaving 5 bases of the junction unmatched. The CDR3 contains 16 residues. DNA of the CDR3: TGCGCCAGCAGCCAAGATTTCGGGACAGGCAATTCACCCCTCCACTTT. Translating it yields CASSQDFGTGNSPLHF.

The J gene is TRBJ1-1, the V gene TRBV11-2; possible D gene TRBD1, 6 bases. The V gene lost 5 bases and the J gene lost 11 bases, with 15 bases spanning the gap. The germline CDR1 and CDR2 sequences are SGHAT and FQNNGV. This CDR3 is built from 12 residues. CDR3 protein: CASSLIGGGAFF. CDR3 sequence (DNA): TGTGCCAGCAGCCTTATAGGGGGAGGTGCTTTCTTT. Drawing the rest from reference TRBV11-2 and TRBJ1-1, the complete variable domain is EAGVAQSPRYKIIEKRQSVAFWCNPISGHATLYWYQQILGQGPKLLIQFQNNGVVDDSQLPKDRFSAERLKGVDSTLKIQPAKLEDSAVYLCASSLIGGGAFFGQGTRLTVV.

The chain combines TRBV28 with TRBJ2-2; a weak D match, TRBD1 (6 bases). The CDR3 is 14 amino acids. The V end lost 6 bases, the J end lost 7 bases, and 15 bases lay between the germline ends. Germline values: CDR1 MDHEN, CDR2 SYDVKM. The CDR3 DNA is TGTGCCAGCAGGCGACAGGTCTTCGGCGGGGAGCTGTTTTTT. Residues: CASRRQVFGGELFF.

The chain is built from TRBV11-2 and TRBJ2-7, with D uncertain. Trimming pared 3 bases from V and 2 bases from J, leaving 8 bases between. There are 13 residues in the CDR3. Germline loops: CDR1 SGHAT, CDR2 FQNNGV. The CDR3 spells CASSFAMTYEQYF. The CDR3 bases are TGTGCCAGCAGCTTTGCCATGACCTACGAGCAGTACTTC.

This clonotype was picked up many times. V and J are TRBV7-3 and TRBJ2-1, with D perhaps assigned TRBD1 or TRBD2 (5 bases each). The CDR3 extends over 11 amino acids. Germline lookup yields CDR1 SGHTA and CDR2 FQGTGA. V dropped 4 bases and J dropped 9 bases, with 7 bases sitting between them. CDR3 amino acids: CASSSGSEQFF. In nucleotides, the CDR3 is TGTGCCAGCAGCTCAGGGAGTGAGCAGTTCTTC.

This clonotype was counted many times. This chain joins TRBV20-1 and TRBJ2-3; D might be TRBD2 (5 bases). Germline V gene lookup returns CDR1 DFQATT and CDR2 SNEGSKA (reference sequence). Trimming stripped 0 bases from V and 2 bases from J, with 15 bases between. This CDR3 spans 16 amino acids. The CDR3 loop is CSARDHQRDNTDTQYF. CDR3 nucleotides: TGCAGTGCTAGAGATCACCAACGGGATAACACAGATACGCAGTATTTT.

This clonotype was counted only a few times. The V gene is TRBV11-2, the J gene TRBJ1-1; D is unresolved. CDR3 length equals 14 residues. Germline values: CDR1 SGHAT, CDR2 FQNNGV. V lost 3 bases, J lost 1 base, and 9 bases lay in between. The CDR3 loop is CASSFNAGNTEAFF. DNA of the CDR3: TGTGCCAGCAGCTTCAACGCGGGGAACACTGAAGCTTTCTTT. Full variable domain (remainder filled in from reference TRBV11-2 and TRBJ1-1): EAGVAQSPRYKIIEKRQSVAFWCNPISGHATLYWYQQILGQGPKLLIQFQNNGVVDDSQLPKDRFSAERLKGVDSTLKIQPAKLEDSAVYLCASSFNAGNTEAFFGQGTRLTVV.

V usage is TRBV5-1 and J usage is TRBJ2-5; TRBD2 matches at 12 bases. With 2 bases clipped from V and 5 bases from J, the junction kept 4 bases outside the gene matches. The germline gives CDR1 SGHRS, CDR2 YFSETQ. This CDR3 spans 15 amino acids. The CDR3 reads CASSFTSGRSETQYF. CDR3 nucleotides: TGCGCCAGCAGCTTTACTAGCGGGAGGAGCGAGACCCAGTACTTC.

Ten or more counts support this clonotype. This chain's CDR3 is CASSLGLAVGYTDTQYF. CDR3 nucleotides: TGCGCCAGCAGCTTGGGACTAGCGGTGGGTTACACAGATACGCAGTATTTT. The chain uses TRBV5-1 and TRBJ2-3, with 9 bases fitting TRBD2. V gave up 0 bases and J gave up 2 bases; unmatched junction bases: 7. The CDR3 is 17 residues long. CDR1 is SGHRS, CDR2 YFSETQ, per germline.

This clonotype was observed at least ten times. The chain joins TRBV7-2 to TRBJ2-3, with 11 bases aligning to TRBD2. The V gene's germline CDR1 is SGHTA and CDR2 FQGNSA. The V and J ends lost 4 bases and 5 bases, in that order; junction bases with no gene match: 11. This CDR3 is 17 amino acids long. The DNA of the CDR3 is TGTGCCAGCAGCTATGGGATTAGCGGGGGGGCGATAGATACGCAGTATTTT. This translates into CASSYGISGGAIDTQYF.

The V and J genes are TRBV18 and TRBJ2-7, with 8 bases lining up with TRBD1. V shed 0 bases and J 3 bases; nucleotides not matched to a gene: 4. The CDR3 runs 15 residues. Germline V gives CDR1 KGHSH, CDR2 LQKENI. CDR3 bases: TGTGCCAGCTCACCACCGGGACAGGCCTTCTACGAGCAGTACTTC. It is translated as CASSPPGQAFYEQYF.

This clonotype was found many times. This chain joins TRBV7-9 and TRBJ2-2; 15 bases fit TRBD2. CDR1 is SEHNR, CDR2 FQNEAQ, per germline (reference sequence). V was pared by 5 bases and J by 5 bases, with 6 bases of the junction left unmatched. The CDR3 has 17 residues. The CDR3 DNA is TGTGCCAGCAGCCCTCGGACTAGCGGGAGGGCGACCGGGGAGCTGTTTTTT. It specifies CASSPRTSGRATGELFF. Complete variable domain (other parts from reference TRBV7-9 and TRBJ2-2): DTGVSQNPRHKITKRGQNVTFRCDPISEHNRLYWYRQTLGQGPEFLTYFQNEAQLEKSRLLSDRFSAERPKGSFSTLEIQRTEQGDSAMYLCASSPRTSGRATGELFFGEGSRLTVL.